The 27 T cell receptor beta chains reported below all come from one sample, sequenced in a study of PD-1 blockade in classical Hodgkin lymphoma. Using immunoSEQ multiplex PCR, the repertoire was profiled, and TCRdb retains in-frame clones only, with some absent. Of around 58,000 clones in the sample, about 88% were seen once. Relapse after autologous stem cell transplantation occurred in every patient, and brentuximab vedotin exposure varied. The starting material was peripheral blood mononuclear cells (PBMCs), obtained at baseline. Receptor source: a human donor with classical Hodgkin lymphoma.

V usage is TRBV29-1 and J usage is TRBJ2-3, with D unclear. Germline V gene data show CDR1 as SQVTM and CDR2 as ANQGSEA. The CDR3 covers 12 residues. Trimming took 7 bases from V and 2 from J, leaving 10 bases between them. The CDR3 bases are TGCAGCGCAACACCTGACACAGATACGCAGTATTTT. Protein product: CSATPDTDTQYF.

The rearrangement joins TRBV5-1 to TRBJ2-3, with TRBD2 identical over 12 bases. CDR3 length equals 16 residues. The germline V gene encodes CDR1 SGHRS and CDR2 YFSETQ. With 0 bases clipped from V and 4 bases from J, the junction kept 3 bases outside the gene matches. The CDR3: CASSLALAGGADTQYF. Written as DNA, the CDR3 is TGCGCCAGCAGCTTGGCCCTAGCGGGGGGGGCAGATACGCAGTATTTT.

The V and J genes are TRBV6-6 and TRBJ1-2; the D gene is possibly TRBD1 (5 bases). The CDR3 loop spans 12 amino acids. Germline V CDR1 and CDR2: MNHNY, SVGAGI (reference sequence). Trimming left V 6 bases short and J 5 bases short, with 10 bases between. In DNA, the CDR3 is TGTGCCAGCAGCGGACAAATGTATGGCTACACCTTC. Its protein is CASSGQMYGYTF.

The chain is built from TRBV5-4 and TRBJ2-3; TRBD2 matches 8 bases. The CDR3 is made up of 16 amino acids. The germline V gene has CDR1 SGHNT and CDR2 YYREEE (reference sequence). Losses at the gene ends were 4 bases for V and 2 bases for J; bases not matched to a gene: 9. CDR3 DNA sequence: TGTGCCAGCAGCCCGGACGTAGCGGGGATCACAGATACGCAGTATTTT. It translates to CASSPDVAGITDTQYF.

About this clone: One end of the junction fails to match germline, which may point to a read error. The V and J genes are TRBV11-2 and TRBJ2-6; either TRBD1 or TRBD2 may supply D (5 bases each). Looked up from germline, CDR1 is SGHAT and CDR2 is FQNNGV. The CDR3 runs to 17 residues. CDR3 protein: CASSTRGEHSGANVLAF. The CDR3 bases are TGTGCCAGCAGCACTAGGGGTGAACACTCTGGGGCCAACGTCCTGGCTTTC.

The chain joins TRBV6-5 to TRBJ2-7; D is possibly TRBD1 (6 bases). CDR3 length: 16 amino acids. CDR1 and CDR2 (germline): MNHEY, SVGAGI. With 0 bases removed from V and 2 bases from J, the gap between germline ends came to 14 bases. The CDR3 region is CASSYSAGQLTYEQYF. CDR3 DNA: TGTGCCAGCAGTTACTCAGCCGGACAGCTTACCTACGAGCAGTACTTC.

The chain's CDR3 is CASTTGTRVDTQYF. The CDR3 DNA is TGTGCCAGCACCACCGGGACACGCGTGGATACGCAGTATTTT. This chain connects TRBV27 to TRBJ2-3, with D maybe TRBD1 (6 bases). This CDR3 has 14 amino acids. The germline V gene encodes CDR1 MNHEY and CDR2 SMNVEV (reference sequence). Trimming removed 7 bases from V and 6 bases from J, with 17 bases in between.

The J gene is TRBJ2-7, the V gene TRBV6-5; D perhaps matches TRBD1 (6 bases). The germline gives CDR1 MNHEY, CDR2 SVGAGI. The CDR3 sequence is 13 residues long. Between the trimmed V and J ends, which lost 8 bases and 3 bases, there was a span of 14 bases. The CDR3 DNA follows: TGTGCCAGCCAGAACCCGGACAGCTACGAGCAGTACTTC. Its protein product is CASQNPDSYEQYF.

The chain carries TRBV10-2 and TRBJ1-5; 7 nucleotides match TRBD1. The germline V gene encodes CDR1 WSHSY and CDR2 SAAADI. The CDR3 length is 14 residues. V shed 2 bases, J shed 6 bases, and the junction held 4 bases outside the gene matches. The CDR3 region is CASSETGDSQPQHF. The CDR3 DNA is TGCGCCAGCAGTGAGACAGGGGATAGTCAGCCCCAGCATTTT.

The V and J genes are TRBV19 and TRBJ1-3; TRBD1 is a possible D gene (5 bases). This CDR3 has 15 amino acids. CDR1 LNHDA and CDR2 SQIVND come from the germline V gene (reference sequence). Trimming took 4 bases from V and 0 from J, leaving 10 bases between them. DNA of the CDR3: TGTGCCAGTAGTACGGGACCTGGCTCTGGAAACACCATATATTTT. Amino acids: CASSTGPGSGNTIYF.

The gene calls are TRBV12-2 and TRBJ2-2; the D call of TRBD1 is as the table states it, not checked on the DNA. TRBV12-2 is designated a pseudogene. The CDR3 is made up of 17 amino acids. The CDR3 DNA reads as TGTGCAAGTCGCTTAGCGAAGGACAGGGAGGACACCGGGGAGCTGTTTTTT. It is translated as CASRLAKDREDTGELFF.

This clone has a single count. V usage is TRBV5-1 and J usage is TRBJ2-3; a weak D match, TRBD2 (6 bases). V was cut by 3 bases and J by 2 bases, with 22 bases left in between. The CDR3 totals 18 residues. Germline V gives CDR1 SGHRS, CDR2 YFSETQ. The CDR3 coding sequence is TGCGCCAGCAGCTCCCCTCTCGGGAGTTCGCCTTTCACAGATACGCAGTATTTT. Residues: CASSSPLGSSPFTDTQYF.

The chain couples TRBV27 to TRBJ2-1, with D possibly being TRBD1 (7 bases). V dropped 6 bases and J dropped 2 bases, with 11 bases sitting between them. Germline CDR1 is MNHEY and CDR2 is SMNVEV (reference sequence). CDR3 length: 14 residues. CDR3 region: CASSSGGPYNEQFF. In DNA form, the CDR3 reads TGTGCCAGCAGCTCAGGGGGGCCCTACAATGAGCAGTTCTTC.

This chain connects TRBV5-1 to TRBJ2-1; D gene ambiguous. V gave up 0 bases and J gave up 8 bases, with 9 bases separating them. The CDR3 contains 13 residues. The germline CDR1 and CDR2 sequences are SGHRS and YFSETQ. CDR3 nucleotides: TGCGCCAGCAGCTTGGGCAGTCCCCATGAGCAGTTCTTC. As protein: CASSLGSPHEQFF.

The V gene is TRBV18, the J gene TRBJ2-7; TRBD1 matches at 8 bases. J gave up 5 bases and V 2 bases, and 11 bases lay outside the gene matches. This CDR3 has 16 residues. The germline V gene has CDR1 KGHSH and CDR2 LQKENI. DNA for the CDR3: TGTGCCAGCTCACCAACACTTTCACAGGGGGATAACGAGCAGTACTTC. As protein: CASSPTLSQGDNEQYF.

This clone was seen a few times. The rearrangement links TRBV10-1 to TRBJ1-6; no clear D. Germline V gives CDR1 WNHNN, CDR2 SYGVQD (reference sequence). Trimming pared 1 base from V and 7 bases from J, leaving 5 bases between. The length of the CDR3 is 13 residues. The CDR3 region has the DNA TGCGCCAGCAGTGAGTTCGGGAATTCACCCCTCCACTTT. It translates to CASSEFGNSPLHF.

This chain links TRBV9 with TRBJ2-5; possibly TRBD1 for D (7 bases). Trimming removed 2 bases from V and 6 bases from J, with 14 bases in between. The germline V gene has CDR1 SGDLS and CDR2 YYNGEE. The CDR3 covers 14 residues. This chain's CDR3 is CASSVGQGGQTQYF. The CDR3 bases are TGTGCCAGCAGCGTTGGTCAGGGGGGACAGACCCAGTACTTC.

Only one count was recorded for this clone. The CDR3 DNA sequence: TGTGCCAGCAGTTACTCTTCTGGCGGAGAGACCCAGTACTTC. As protein: CASSYSSGGETQYF. The rearrangement links TRBV6-5 to TRBJ2-5; no reliable D call. In germline, CDR1 is MNHEY, CDR2 SVGAGI. V was clipped by 0 bases and J by 4 bases, with 9 bases between them. The CDR3 length is 14 residues.

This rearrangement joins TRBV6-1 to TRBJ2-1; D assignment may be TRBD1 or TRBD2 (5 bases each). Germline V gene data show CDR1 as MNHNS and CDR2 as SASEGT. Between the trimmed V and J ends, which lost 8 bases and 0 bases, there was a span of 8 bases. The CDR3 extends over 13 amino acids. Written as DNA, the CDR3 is TGTGCCAGCGAGGGGTTCTCCTACAATGAGCAGTTCTTC. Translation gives CASEGFSYNEQFF.

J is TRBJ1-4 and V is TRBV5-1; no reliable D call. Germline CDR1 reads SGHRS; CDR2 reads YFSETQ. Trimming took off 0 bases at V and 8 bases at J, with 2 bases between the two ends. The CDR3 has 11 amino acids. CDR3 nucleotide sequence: TGCGCCAGCAGCTTGGAAGAAAAACTGTTTTTT. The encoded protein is CASSLEEKLFF.

CDR3: CASSPFGPETQYF. Here the CDR3 DNA reads TGTGCCAGCAGCCCTTTCGGCCCAGAGACCCAGTACTTC. The rearrangement links TRBV6-5 to TRBJ2-5; D remains ambiguous. Trimming removed 6 bases from V and 4 bases from J, with 12 bases in between. CDR1 is MNHEY and CDR2 is SVGAGI in the germline V gene. The CDR3 loop spans 13 amino acids.

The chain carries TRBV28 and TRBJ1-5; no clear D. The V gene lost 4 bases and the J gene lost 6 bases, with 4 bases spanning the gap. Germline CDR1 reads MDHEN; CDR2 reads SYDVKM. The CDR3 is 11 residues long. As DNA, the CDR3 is TGTGCCAGCAGTTCCGTTCAGCCCCAGCATTTT. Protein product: CASSSVQPQHF.

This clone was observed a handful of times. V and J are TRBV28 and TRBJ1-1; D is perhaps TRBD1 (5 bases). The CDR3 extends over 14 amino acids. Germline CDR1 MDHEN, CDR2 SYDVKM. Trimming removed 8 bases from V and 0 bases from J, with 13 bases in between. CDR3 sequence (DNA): TGTGCCAGCGCTGGCCAGGGCTTGAACACTGAAGCTTTCTTT. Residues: CASAGQGLNTEAFF.

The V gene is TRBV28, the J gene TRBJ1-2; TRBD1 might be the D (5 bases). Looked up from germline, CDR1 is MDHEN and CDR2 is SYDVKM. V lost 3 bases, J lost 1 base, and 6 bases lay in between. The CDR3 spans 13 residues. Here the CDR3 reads CASSLTDNYGYTF. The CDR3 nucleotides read TGTGCCAGCAGTTTGACAGATAACTATGGCTACACCTTC.

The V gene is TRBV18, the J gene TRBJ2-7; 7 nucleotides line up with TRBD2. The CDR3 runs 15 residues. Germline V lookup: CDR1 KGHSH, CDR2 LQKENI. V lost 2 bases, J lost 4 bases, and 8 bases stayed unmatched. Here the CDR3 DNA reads TGTGCCAGCTCACCAACGACTAGCTCGGTGTACGAGCAGTACTTC. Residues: CASSPTTSSVYEQYF.

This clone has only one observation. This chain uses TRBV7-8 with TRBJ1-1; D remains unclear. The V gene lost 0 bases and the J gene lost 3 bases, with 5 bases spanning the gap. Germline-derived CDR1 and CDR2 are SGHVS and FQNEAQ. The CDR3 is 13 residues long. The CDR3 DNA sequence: TGTGCCAGCAGCTTAGCGTGGGACACTGAAGCTTTCTTT. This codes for CASSLAWDTEAFF.

CDR3 sequence: CAWSYGGGADTQYF. CDR3 bases: TGTGCCTGGAGTTACGGTGGAGGGGCAGATACGCAGTATTTT. The gene calls are TRBV30 and TRBJ2-3, with D possibly matching TRBD2 (6 bases). Germline V lookup: CDR1 GTSNPN, CDR2 SVGIG (reference sequence). V lost 2 bases and J lost 4, with 13 bases in between. The CDR3 loop spans 14 amino acids.